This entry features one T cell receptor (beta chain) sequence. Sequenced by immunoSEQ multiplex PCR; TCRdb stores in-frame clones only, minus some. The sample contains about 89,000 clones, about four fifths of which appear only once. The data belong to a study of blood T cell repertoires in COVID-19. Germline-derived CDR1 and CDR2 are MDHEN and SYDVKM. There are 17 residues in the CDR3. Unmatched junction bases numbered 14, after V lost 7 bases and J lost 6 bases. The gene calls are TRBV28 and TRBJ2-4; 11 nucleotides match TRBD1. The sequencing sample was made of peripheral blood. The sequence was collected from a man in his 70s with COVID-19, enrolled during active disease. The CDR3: CASTEVGTGGFRNIQYF. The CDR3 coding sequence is TGTGCCAGCACCGAAGTGGGGACAGGGGGGTTTAGAAACATTCAGTACTTC.